These 14 T cell receptor beta chains were all obtained from the same sample, sequenced in a study of cytomegalovirus exposure and HLA in healthy donors (dated by TCRdb to between 2016 and 2019). The method behind the library was the immunoSEQ multiplex PCR assay. The multiplex PCR relied on a mix of 60 forward primers for TCR Vbeta segments and 13 reverse primers for TCR Jbeta segments. TCRdb carries this immuneACCESS record with in-frame sequences only. Its versions omit some clonotypes, under half of them owing to an unresolved V gene in the studies checked, with the rest unexplained. The sample yields about 200,000 clones; over 60% were counted once. 1.5% to 2% of the sample is taken by the ten largest. Sequenced: PBMCs. These receptors were obtained from a man between 18 and 35 years old in good health and CMV-seronegative.

The chain joins TRBV5-4 to TRBJ1-1, with 7 bases lining up with TRBD1. J gave up 5 bases and V 0 bases, and 7 bases lay outside the gene matches. The length of the CDR3 is 15 residues. The germline V gene encodes CDR1 SGHNT and CDR2 YYREEE (reference sequence). This chain's CDR3 is CASSLETGLRTEAFF. In DNA, the CDR3 is TGTGCCAGCAGCTTGGAGACAGGGCTGAGGACTGAAGCTTTCTTT.

The chain couples TRBV5-1 to TRBJ2-7; D not resolved. V was shortened by 1 base and J by 2 bases, with 13 bases between the two germline ends. CDR1 is SGHRS, CDR2 YFSETQ, per germline. There are 15 residues in the CDR3. This CDR3 reads CASSLFIWAPYEQYF. The DNA of the CDR3 is TGCGCCAGCAGCTTGTTTATCTGGGCTCCCTACGAGCAGTACTTC.

The genes are TRBV11-3 and TRBJ1-2; TRBD1 matches at 8 bases. Germline loops: CDR1 SGHNT, CDR2 YENEEA. The J segment lost 7 bases and the V segment lost 5 bases, leaving 6 bases of the junction unmatched. The CDR3 length is 13 residues. The CDR3 spells CASSLTGTGGYTF. CDR3 nucleotide sequence: TGTGCCAGCAGCCTAACAGGGACAGGTGGCTACACCTTC.

The chain links TRBV30 to TRBJ1-2, with D tentatively TRBD1 (6 bases). V lost 6 bases to trimming and J lost 7 bases, with 15 bases between them. The CDR3 consists of 12 residues. Germline CDR1 is GTSNPN and CDR2 is SVGIG (reference sequence). CDR3 residues: CACPVGAGGYTF. The CDR3 DNA reads TGTGCCTGCCCAGTGGGGGCCGGTGGCTACACCTTC.

This chain links TRBV5-6 with TRBJ2-1; TRBD2 is a possible D gene (6 bases). The germline V and J ends were trimmed by 2 bases and 6 bases, with 12 bases remaining between them. Germline-derived CDR1 and CDR2 are SGHDT and YYEEEE. CDR3 length equals 14 residues. CDR3 loop: CASSLQLASNEQFF. In nucleotides, the CDR3 is TGTGCCAGCAGCTTACAACTAGCTTCCAATGAGCAGTTCTTC.

This chain joins TRBV6-1 and TRBJ1-1; D is uncertain. V lost 11 bases, J lost 1 base, and 17 bases lay in between. This CDR3 has 14 residues. In germline, CDR1 is MNHNS, CDR2 SASEGT. CDR3 coding DNA: TGTGCCCTCATAAGCGGGTTTGGGAACACTGAAGCTTTCTTT. As protein: CALISGFGNTEAFF.

This chain uses TRBV2 with TRBJ2-1; a possible D gene is TRBD1 (6 bases). Germline CDR1 reads SNHLY; CDR2 reads FYNNEI. V was clipped by 3 bases and J by 10 bases, with 16 bases between them. The CDR3 extends over 14 amino acids. CDR3 coding DNA: TGTGCCAGCAGTGATCAGGGGCCGTCTCCCGAGCAGTTCTTC. Translation gives CASSDQGPSPEQFF.

Only a few counts were recorded for this clone. The chain employs TRBV9 and TRBJ1-2, with D maybe TRBD1 (6 bases). The germline gives CDR1 SGDLS, CDR2 YYNGEE. The germline V and J ends were trimmed by 4 bases and 6 bases, with 25 bases remaining between them. This CDR3 is 17 amino acids long. CDR3 loop: CASSPHLGREGVDGYTF. As DNA, the CDR3 is TGTGCCAGCAGCCCCCACCTAGGGAGGGAGGGGGTGGATGGCTACACCTTC. The full variable domain, rest sourced from reference TRBV9 and TRBJ1-2, is DSGVTQTPKHLITATGQRVTLRCSPRSGDLSVYWYQQSLDQGLQFLIQYYNGEERAKGNILERFSAQQFPDLHSELNLSSLELGDSALYFCASSPHLGREGVDGYTFGSGTRLTVV.

V gene TRBV9 combines with J gene TRBJ1-2; 8 bases agree with TRBD1. V lost 7 bases and J lost 6; bases outside the gene matches: 5. Per germline, CDR1 SGDLS and CDR2 YYNGEE. This CDR3 comprises 12 residues. This chain's CDR3 is CASYGQGDGYTF. CDR3 DNA sequence: TGTGCCAGCTACGGACAGGGTGATGGCTACACCTTC.

As DNA, the CDR3 is TGTGCCAGCAGTTTATCAGCGAATATCCCTGGAAACACCATATATTTT. Protein: CASSLSANIPGNTIYF. The V call is TRBV6-5, the J call TRBJ1-3; D not certain. CDR3 length: 16 residues. CDR1 and CDR2 (germline): MNHEY, SVGAGI. The ends were cut back, 4 bases at V and 2 bases at J, with 15 bases in the middle.

This clone was counted a few times. The CDR3 sequence: CASSMFVEAAFF. The CDR3 DNA is TGTGCCAGTAGTATGTTCGTAGAGGCGGCTTTCTTT. J is TRBJ1-1 and V is TRBV19; D is unresolved. V was cut by 3 bases and J by 11 bases, with 13 bases left in between. This CDR3 contains 12 residues. Germline CDR1 LNHDA, CDR2 SQIVND (reference sequence). The complete variable domain, with remaining parts taken from reference TRBV19 and TRBJ1-1, reads DGGITQSPKYLFRKEGQNVTLSCEQNLNHDAMYWYRQDPGQGLRLIYYSQIVNDFQKGDIAEGYSVSREKKESFPLTVTSAQKNPTAFYLCASSMFVEAAFFGQGTRLTVV.

The rearrangement links TRBV27 to TRBJ2-3; 10 nucleotides align to TRBD2. J was trimmed by 2 bases and V by 3 bases; bases with no gene match: 5. The CDR3 runs to 16 residues. Germline V gene lookup returns CDR1 MNHEY and CDR2 SMNVEV (reference sequence). CDR3 in amino acids: CASSLTSGLHTDTQYF. CDR3 in DNA: TGTGCCAGCAGTTTGACTAGCGGGCTTCACACAGATACGCAGTATTTT.

The genes are TRBV6-1 and TRBJ2-1; D is ambiguous. V was clipped by 5 bases and J by 12 bases, with 11 bases between them. The germline V gene encodes CDR1 MNHNS and CDR2 SASEGT. The CDR3 has 11 residues. Written as DNA, the CDR3 is TGTGCCAGCAGTAACGAGTTACCGCAGTTCTTC. Protein: CASSNELPQFF.

The chain combines TRBV27 with TRBJ2-7; TRBD1 might be the D (6 bases). The V end lost 4 bases, the J end lost 3 bases, and 16 bases lay between the germline ends. The CDR3 totals 15 residues. CDR1 and CDR2 from the germline V gene are MNHEY and SMNVEV (reference sequence). The CDR3 coding sequence is TGTGCCAGCAGTTATCCGGGACAACCTTACTACGAGCAGTACTTC. It yields the protein CASSYPGQPYYEQYF.